This T cell receptor beta chain emerged from a study of blood T cell repertoires in COVID-19. In the study overall: Some COVID-19 samples were acute and others convalescent; all came from the United States, Italy and Spain. Sample material is recorded as cDNA or gDNA derived from T cells, B-cell-depleted T cells, or PBMCs.

With respect to this clone: The same CDR3 arises from other DNA sequences in this sample as well.

Germline V lookup: CDR1 SGDLS, CDR2 YYNGEE. The CDR3 spans 14 residues. Trimming removed 7 bases from V and 3 bases from J, with 14 bases in between. In the source study's methods: Amplification with reference gene primers provided the estimates of nucleated cell counts. Profiling relied on immunoSEQ multiplex PCR, and the TCRdb table lists in-frame clones only, not all of them. V and J calls and clone size are as listed in that table; D and trimming were resolved from the DNA. Of about 100,000 clones in the sample, approximately 86% were seen once. The chain employs TRBV9 and TRBJ2-1, with D possibly being TRBD2 (5 bases). The sequenced material came from peripheral blood. The TCR was taken from a human donor in a cohort sampled during active COVID-19. The CDR3 DNA follows: TGTGCCAGCTCCGTAAGCGGAAACTACAATGAGCAGTTCTTC. Protein sequence: CASSVSGNYNEQFF.